Below are 13 T cell receptor beta chains sequenced from a single sample in a study of identical twins. TCRdb re-derived calls from the 5' RACE reads in MiXCR, one entry per CDR3 protein. The data contain just over 450,000 distinct CDR3 sequences, more than 13% of them seen just once; the ten biggest clones take up around 0.48%. A further study also used this sample, focusing on yellow fever vaccine responses in identical twins.

Sequencing used CD4+ T cells sorted from blood. These receptors were obtained from a woman between 18 and 29 years old in good health.

The chain employs TRBV7-2 and TRBJ1-4; 7 bases agree with TRBD1. The CDR3 runs to 15 residues. The ends lost 5 bases at V and 4 bases at J; junction bases unmatched: 7. In germline, CDR1 is SGHTA, CDR2 FQGNSA. CDR3 coding DNA: TGTGCCAGCAGCCCCAGGGGGGGGTATAATGAAAAACTGTTTTTT. Translation: CASSPRGGYNEKLFF.

This clonotype appeared once. The rearrangement uses TRBV7-8 and TRBJ2-4, with D tentatively TRBD1 (5 bases). This CDR3 has 16 residues. Germline values: CDR1 SGHVS, CDR2 FQNEAQ. The V gene lost 0 bases and the J gene lost 1 base, with 10 bases spanning the gap. The chain's CDR3 is CASSLAGSGAKNIQYF. In DNA form, the CDR3 reads TGTGCCAGCAGCTTAGCGGGGTCAGGGGCCAAAAACATTCAGTACTTC. Supplemented by reference TRBV7-8 and TRBJ2-4, the full variable domain reads GAGVSQSPRYKVAKRGQDVALRCDPISGHVSLFWYQQALGQGPEFLTYFQNEAQLDKSGLPSDRFFAERPEGSVSTLKIQRTQQEDSAVYLCASSLAGSGAKNIQYFGAGTRLSVL.

In this sample, this clonotype turned up many times. The J gene is TRBJ2-3, the V gene TRBV12-3 or TRBV12-4; TRBD1 is a possible D gene (5 bases). The CDR3 has 14 residues. Trimming cost V 7 bases and J 3 bases, with 14 bases left between them. The chain's CDR3 is CASTLGQGTDTQYF. For the CDR3, the DNA is TGTGCCAGCACCCTAGGGCAGGGAACAGATACGCAGTATTTT.

The chain recombines TRBV12-3 or TRBV12-4 with TRBJ1-1, with a possible D match to TRBD1 (6 bases). V gave up 6 bases and J gave up 5 bases, with 13 bases separating them. The CDR3 consists of 13 residues. The CDR3 region has the DNA TGTGCCAGCAGCCCCCTAAGGGGGACTGAAGCTTTCTTT. Amino acid sequence: CASSPLRGTEAFF.

In its sample, this clonotype was seen a few times. The chain links TRBV20-1 to TRBJ2-1; D is undetermined. The CDR3 length is 13 residues. Trimming cost V 3 bases and J 5 bases, with 11 bases left between them. Germline values: CDR1 DFQATT, CDR2 SNEGSKA (reference sequence). The CDR3 loop reads CSASDGLNNEQFF. CDR3 in DNA: TGCAGTGCTAGTGACGGCCTGAACAATGAGCAGTTCTTC.

The rearrangement links TRBV5-1 to TRBJ2-1; 7 positions agree with TRBD2. Germline loops: CDR1 SGHRS, CDR2 YFSETQ. After removal of 2 bases from V and 4 bases from J, the junction contained 9 bases not matched to a gene. CDR3 length: 16 residues. The CDR3 nucleotides are TGCGCCAGCAGCTTAGCGGGGAAGGGGTCGTACAATGAGCAGTTCTTC. It yields the protein CASSLAGKGSYNEQFF.

This clonotype showed up just a few times. The chain is built from TRBV18 and TRBJ2-7, with D perhaps being TRBD1 or TRBD2 (5 bases each). V lost 3 bases and J lost 7, with 25 bases in between. Germline CDR1 and CDR2: KGHSH and LQKENI. CDR3 length: 17 residues. The CDR3 region has the DNA TGTGCCAGCTCACCTGTCGCATCAGGGTTCATCACGGGGGAGCAGTACTTC. It codes for CASSPVASGFITGEQYF.

At least ten counts were recorded for this clonotype. The rearrangement uses TRBV27 and TRBJ2-2; 10 positions agree with TRBD2. Germline loops: CDR1 MNHEY, CDR2 SMNVEV (reference sequence). The length of the CDR3 is 18 residues. Trimming took 2 bases from V and 3 from J; bases not matched to a gene: 9. The CDR3 sequence: CASSLVKSAGGYTGELFF. The CDR3 DNA is TGTGCCAGCAGTTTAGTGAAATCAGCGGGAGGGTACACCGGGGAGCTGTTTTTT.

The DNA of the CDR3 is TGTGCCAGCAGCCAAGATCTGGCAGACAATGAGCAGTTCTTC. Its translation: CASSQDLADNEQFF. This chain connects TRBV3-1 to TRBJ2-1; D is unclear. The CDR3 contains 14 residues. V dropped 0 bases and J dropped 5 bases, with 8 bases sitting between them. Germline-derived CDR1 and CDR2 are LGHDT and YNNKEL (reference sequence).

The genes are TRBV2 and TRBJ1-2, with D unresolved. The CDR3 length is 13 residues. V gave up 5 bases and J gave up 2 bases, with 9 bases separating them. Germline lookup yields CDR1 SNHLY and CDR2 FYNNEI. As DNA, the CDR3 is TGTGCCAGCAGTCCTTCGGAGAACTATGGCTACACCTTC. The encoded protein is CASSPSENYGYTF.

This clonotype was picked up a small number of times. This chain joins TRBV9 and TRBJ1-6; D is ambiguous. Trimming shortened V by 3 bases and J by 5 bases, and 12 bases separated the two germline ends. Germline V gene sequence: CDR1 SGDLS, CDR2 YYNGEE. This CDR3 contains 15 residues. The CDR3 loop is CASSAHGTNNSPLHF. The CDR3 DNA is TGTGCCAGCAGCGCACATGGAACTAATAATTCACCCCTCCACTTT.

There are many counts of this clonotype. The chain uses TRBV14 and TRBJ1-2, with a possible D match to TRBD1 (6 bases). This CDR3 has 13 amino acids. V gave up 4 bases and J gave up 8 bases, with 14 bases separating them. Germline-derived CDR1 and CDR2 are SGHDN and FVKESK. The CDR3 region has the DNA TGTGCCAGCAGCCCCTTTACAGGGATCGGCTACACCTTC. Translated, it gives CASSPFTGIGYTF.

The chain is built from TRBV6-1 and TRBJ2-1, with D hard to call. Germline V lookup: CDR1 MNHNS, CDR2 SASEGT. V lost 6 bases and J 2 bases, leaving 14 bases between the germline ends. The CDR3 is 15 residues long. This CDR3 is CASSSLPRTYNEQFF. The CDR3 bases are TGTGCCAGCAGCAGCCTACCAAGGACCTACAATGAGCAGTTCTTC.